This T cell receptor (beta chain) was identified in a study of T-cell reconstitution after alpha-beta-depleted transplantation in children. V lost 0 bases and J 3 bases, leaving 9 bases between the germline ends. CDR3 length equals 14 residues. Germline-derived CDR1 and CDR2 are LNHNV and YYDKDF (reference sequence). Molecular barcoding with unique molecular identifiers was used for the TCRbeta library. Via MiXCR, TCRdb re-called the PCR reads, giving one row per CDR3 protein. The sample contains around 960,000 distinct CDR3 sequences, 25% to 30% of which appear only once. This clonotype was sampled from a boy in the first two years of life who had a stem cell transplant for SCID, so the T cells may come from the graft donor. This chain uses TRBV15 with TRBJ2-7, with TRBD1 as a possible D gene (5 bases). Material: PBMCs, mostly from graft donor cells, obtained 360 days after TCRalphabeta/CD19-depleted stem cell transplant. The CDR3 nucleotides read TGTGCCACCAGCAGAGAAGCAGGGCGCTACGAGCAGTACTTC. Protein product: CATSREAGRYEQYF.